This TCR beta chain was observed in a study of vaccination and CD4 T cells after COVID-19. In this sample, this clonotype turned up a few times. What it binds is unknown. CDR3 length equals 14 residues. Indicated treatment: approximately 10-day PBMC culture with coronavirus spike peptide pools or control peptides (ViraFEST assay). Sequenced with the Oncomine TCR Beta short-read assay was DNA taken from cultured CD4+ T cells. TCRdb analysed the PCR reads with MiXCR anew, one entry per CDR3 protein. Here the sample spans about 18,000 distinct CDR3 sequences, less than 70% being singletons. This chain links TRBV21-1 with TRBJ1-5; TRBD1, the table's D call, lacks a check against the DNA. TRBV21-1 is an annotated pseudogene. This sequence was found in a human donor who had recovered from COVID-19. Material: CD4+ T cells from blood, cultured in vitro. CDR3: CASSNRQGRQPQHF. CDR3 DNA: TGTGCCAGCAGCAACCGACAGGGTAGGCAGCCCCAGCATTTT.